This T cell receptor beta chain appears in the sequencing data of a study of T-cell memory formation after mild COVID-19. Turning to the study itself: Most TCR clusters belonged to a single donor.

This clonotype was seen a handful of times. Its specificity is unknown. 5'RACE with constant-segment primers built TCRalpha and TCRbeta cDNA libraries with UMIs. TCRdb redid the calling of the 5' RACE reads with MiXCR, one entry per CDR3 protein. Of around 430,000 distinct CDR3 sequences in the sample, more than 15% are singletons; the top ten hold around a fifth. Germline V CDR1 and CDR2: DFQATT, SNEGSKA (reference sequence). Trimming removed 1 base from V and 0 bases from J; junction bases left unmatched: 5. The CDR3 is made up of 17 amino acids. Findings of the study overall: The main location of contracting CD4+ clones was CM and EM, and that of contracting CD8+ clones was EMRA. Among clones peaking at day 37 in the second wave, SARS-CoV-2 specificity remained unconfirmed.

This TCR came from a man aged 18 to 29 who had mild COVID-19 (a few samples of this study predate the infection). Cell type and time point are not known. The chain has TRBV20-1 and TRBJ2-1; 11 nucleotides agree with TRBD2. The sample taken for sequencing was PBMCs or a T cell subset sorted from them (not recorded which). The CDR3 bases are TGCAGTGCTAGAGCCCCTAGCGGGGGGAGCTCCTACAATGAGCAGTTCTTC. It yields the protein CSARAPSGGSSYNEQFF.